These 5 T cell receptor beta chains share one sample of origin, sequenced in a study of T-cell memory formation after mild COVID-19. TCRdb analysed the 5' RACE reads with MiXCR anew, one entry per CDR3 protein. The sample has about 140,000 distinct CDR3 sequences, about 14% seen once. The sequenced sample consisted of PBMCs or a T cell subset sorted from them (not recorded which). The receptors shown here come from an adult woman who had mild COVID-19 (a few samples of this study predate the infection). Cell type and time point are not known.

This chain joins TRBV14 and TRBJ2-1, with 9 bases fitting TRBD1. CDR3 size: 18 residues. Looked up from germline, CDR1 is SGHDN and CDR2 is FVKESK. V dropped 5 bases and J dropped 0; count of bases not matched to a gene: 11. CDR3 sequence: CASSYRDRVRGSYNEQFF. The CDR3 coding sequence is TGTGCCAGCAGCTACCGGGACAGGGTACGAGGCTCCTACAATGAGCAGTTCTTC.

The chain combines TRBV19 with TRBJ2-7; the D gene is possibly TRBD1 (6 bases). CDR1 LNHDA and CDR2 SQIVND come from the germline V gene (reference sequence). The CDR3 consists of 15 residues. V lost 3 bases, J lost 3 bases, and 15 bases lay in between. The CDR3 sequence is CASSISNQGNYEQYF. The CDR3 nucleotides are TGTGCCAGTAGTATCTCAAACCAGGGGAACTACGAGCAGTACTTC.

V gene TRBV7-9 combines with J gene TRBJ2-7; D is unresolved. CDR3 size: 14 residues. The germline V and J ends were trimmed by 1 base and 5 bases, with 12 bases remaining between them. Germline CDR1 SEHNR, CDR2 FQNEAQ (reference sequence). The CDR3 spells CASSLVSGGNEQYF. The CDR3 coding sequence is TGTGCCAGCAGCTTAGTCTCGGGTGGCAACGAGCAGTACTTC. The variable domain in full, completed from reference TRBV7-9 and TRBJ2-7, reads DTGVSQNPRHKITKRGQNVTFRCDPISEHNRLYWYRQTLGQGPEFLTYFQNEAQLEKSRLLSDRFSAERPKGSFSTLEIQRTEQGDSAMYLCASSLVSGGNEQYFGPGTRLTVT.

This clonotype was detected a few times. The CDR3 is CASSYSEGWGYGYTF. The CDR3 DNA reads TGTGCCAGCAGCTACTCGGAGGGTTGGGGCTATGGCTACACCTTC. V usage is TRBV7-9 and J usage is TRBJ1-2, with D unclear. Germline loops: CDR1 SEHNR, CDR2 FQNEAQ (reference sequence). V shed 4 bases and J shed 4 bases, with 16 bases lying between them. The length of the CDR3 is 15 residues.

The chain combines TRBV4-1 with TRBJ2-7; D gene ambiguous. Looked up from germline, CDR1 is MGHRA and CDR2 is YSYEKL. The CDR3 is made up of 12 amino acids. V lost 1 base and J 6 bases, leaving 7 bases between the germline ends. CDR3 nucleotide sequence: TGCGCCAGCAGCCAAGGAGACCTCGAGCAGTACTTC. Translation: CASSQGDLEQYF.